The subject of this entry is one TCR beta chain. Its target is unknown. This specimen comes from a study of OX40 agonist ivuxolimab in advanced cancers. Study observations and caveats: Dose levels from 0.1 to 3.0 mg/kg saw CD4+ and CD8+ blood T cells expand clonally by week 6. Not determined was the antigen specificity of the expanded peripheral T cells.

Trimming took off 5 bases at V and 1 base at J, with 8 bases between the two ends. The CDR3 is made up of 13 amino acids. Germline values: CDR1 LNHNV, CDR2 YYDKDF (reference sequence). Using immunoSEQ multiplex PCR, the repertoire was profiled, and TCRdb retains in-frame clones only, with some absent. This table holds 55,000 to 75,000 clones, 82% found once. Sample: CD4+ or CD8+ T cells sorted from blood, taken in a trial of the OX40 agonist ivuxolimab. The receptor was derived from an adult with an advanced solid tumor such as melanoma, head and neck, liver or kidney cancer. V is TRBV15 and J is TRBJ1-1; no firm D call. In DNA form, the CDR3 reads TGTGCCACCAGCCAGGACCCGAACACTGAAGCTTTCTTT. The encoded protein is CATSQDPNTEAFF.